The following is a T cell receptor (beta chain) sequence with its context. Germline is not matched at one junction end, which may reflect a read error. CDR1 is PRHDT and CDR2 is FYEKMQ in the germline V gene (reference sequence). The CDR3 has 14 amino acids. Produced via immunoSEQ multiplex PCR; TCRdb's table is partial and in-frame only. The sample lists fewer than 200,000 clones, over 70% seen once, with approximately 5.1% in the top ten. The data originate from a study of blood T cell repertoires in COVID-19. This TCR came from a middle-aged woman with acute COVID-19. The chain has TRBV13 and TRBJ1-1; TRBD1 matches at 9 bases. The sequencing sample was made of PBMCs or T cells enriched from blood (not recorded which). CDR3 DNA sequence: TGTGCCAGCAGCTCAAATCTGGGACAGGGTGGGAAAATCTTT. Translation gives CASSSNLGQGGKIF.